The sequence of this T cell receptor (beta chain) was determined in a study of blood T cells in healthy people across ages. The authors drew ten milliliters of peripheral blood from each donor. This clonotype was recorded a few times. The use of a sample-barcoded 5' primer and a J-beta primer mix characterized a second PCR of roughly 6 to 11 cycles. TCRdb re-called the 5' RACE reads through MiXCR, storing one row per CDR3 protein. The table includes 1.5 million to 2 million distinct CDR3 sequences, about two fifths detected once. V dropped 5 bases and J dropped 1 base, with 12 bases sitting between them. Germline CDR1 reads SGHVS; CDR2 reads FNYEAQ. This CDR3 comprises 14 residues.

The V gene is TRBV7-6, the J gene TRBJ2-7; D assignment may be TRBD1 or TRBD2 (5 bases each). The receptor's source is a human donor in good health. Sequenced sample: blood. CDR3 sequence (DNA): TGTGCCAGCAGCCCTGGCAGGGAGTCCTACGAGCAGTACTTC. Translated, it gives CASSPGRESYEQYF. Full variable domain (missing parts from reference TRBV7-6 and TRBJ2-7): GAGVSQSPRYKVTKRGQDVALRCDPISGHVSLYWYRQALGQGPEFLTYFNYEAQQDKSGLPNDRFSAERPEGSISTLTIQRTEQRDSAMYRCASSPGRESYEQYFGPGTRLTVT.